The clone carrying this TCR beta chain was seen at least ten times. This record comes from a study of T cells in Graves' hyperthyroidism and ophthalmopathy. RNA transcripts gave rise to amplified TCR beta CDR3 regions. HTBI primers were used for first-round RT-PCR of the TCR CDR3. TCRdb reanalysed the multiplex PCR reads using MiXCR and keeps one entry per CDR3 protein. The data contain approximately 380,000 distinct CDR3 sequences, 18% of them singletons. This CDR3 comprises 15 residues. V lost 7 bases, J lost 5 bases, and 14 bases stayed unmatched. In germline, CDR1 is SEHNR, CDR2 FQNEAQ (reference sequence).

The rearrangement uses TRBV7-9 and TRBJ2-7; 7 nucleotides align to TRBD1. This clonotype was sampled from a man aged 18 to 29 with Graves' ophthalmopathy. The sample taken for sequencing was blood. This CDR3 reads CASTEPGQFPHEQYF. Written as DNA, the CDR3 is TGTGCCAGCACTGAACCGGGACAGTTTCCCCACGAGCAGTACTTC.